The 20 T cell receptor beta chains presented below share a single source sample, sequenced in a study of cytomegalovirus exposure and HLA in healthy donors. Primers for the PCR totalled 60 Vbeta and 13 Jbeta. Sequencing used immunoSEQ multiplex PCR; TCRdb keeps in-frame clones, though not all of them. The table records about 220,000 clones, about 80% of them present only once. The sample comprised PBMCs. These receptors all come from a man in his late teens or twenties in good health and CMV-seronegative.

In DNA form, the CDR3 reads TGTGCCAGCAGCCGGTCGAGAGGGGGCCACCACTATGGCTACACCTTC. Its protein is CASSRSRGGHHYGYTF. V is TRBV7-2 and J is TRBJ1-2; TRBD1 aligns across 7 bases. CDR3 length equals 16 residues. Germline V gene data show CDR1 as SGHTA and CDR2 as FQGNSA. After removal of 5 bases from V and 3 bases from J, the junction contained 12 bases not matched to a gene.

J is TRBJ2-7 and V is TRBV28; a possible D gene is TRBD2 (6 bases). Germline CDR1 reads MDHEN; CDR2 reads SYDVKM. V gave up 1 base and J gave up 0 bases, with 13 bases separating them. The CDR3 spans 16 residues. CDR3 bases: TGTGCCAGCAGTTTATACGACGGGAGCCTCTCCTACGAGCAGTACTTC. It yields the protein CASSLYDGSLSYEQYF.

Here the CDR3 reads CASSPDRQFPQFF. In DNA form, the CDR3 reads TGTGCCAGCTCACCAGACCGACAATTCCCGCAGTTCTTC. The chain recombines TRBV18 with TRBJ2-1; D is undetermined. CDR1 and CDR2 (germline): KGHSH, LQKENI. With 2 bases removed from V and 12 bases from J, the gap between germline ends came to 14 bases. This CDR3 is built from 13 residues. The full variable domain, its missing parts supplied by reference TRBV18 and TRBJ2-1, is NAGVMQNPRHLVRRRGQEARLRCSPMKGHSHVYWYRQLPEEGLKFMVYLQKENIIDESGMPKERFSAEFPKEGPSILRIQQVVRGDSAAYFCASSPDRQFPQFFGPGTRLTVL.

The chain couples TRBV7-2 to TRBJ1-3; a weak D match, TRBD1 (6 bases). The CDR3 has 15 residues. CDR1 and CDR2 from the germline V gene are SGHTA and FQGNSA. V was clipped by 6 bases and J by 1 base, with 13 bases between them. DNA of the CDR3: TGTGCCAGCAGTCGAGGGGGTACTTCTGGAAACACCATATATTTT. It yields the protein CASSRGGTSGNTIYF.

The V and J genes are TRBV20-1 and TRBJ2-1; D not certain. Per germline, CDR1 DFQATT and CDR2 SNEGSKA (reference sequence). Trimming stripped 6 bases from V and 5 bases from J, with 8 bases between. This CDR3 spans 11 amino acids. The CDR3 DNA is TGCAGTGCCACACATAACAATGAGCAGTTCTTC. This codes for CSATHNNEQFF.

This chain joins TRBV4-1 and TRBJ2-3; 7 nucleotides align to TRBD2. The CDR3 length is 17 residues. J was trimmed by 3 bases and V by 0 bases; bases with no gene match: 9. Looked up from germline, CDR1 is MGHRA and CDR2 is YSYEKL. The CDR3 spells CASSQDPLAAATDTQYF. DNA of the CDR3: TGCGCCAGCAGCCAAGACCCTCTAGCGGCCGCGACAGATACGCAGTATTTT.

The rearrangement uses TRBV19 and TRBJ2-2, with TRBD2 matching 11 bases. The CDR3 sequence is 16 residues long. The V segment lost 4 bases and the J segment 2 bases; nucleotides outside the gene matches: 3. The germline CDR1 and CDR2 sequences are LNHDA and SQIVND (reference sequence). CDR3 protein: CASSRGLAANTGELFF. The CDR3 bases are TGTGCCAGTAGTAGGGGACTAGCGGCTAACACCGGGGAGCTGTTTTTT.

This chain connects TRBV4-1 to TRBJ2-7; 7 positions agree with TRBD2. The CDR3 length is 15 residues. In germline, CDR1 is MGHRA, CDR2 YSYEKL. After removal of 4 bases from V and 2 bases from J, the junction contained 8 bases not matched to a gene. CDR3 coding DNA: TGCGCCAGCAGCCTAAGCGGGGAAGCGACCTACGAGCAGTACTTC. Translation: CASSLSGEATYEQYF.

To note about this clone: Other DNA sequences from this sample encode an identical CDR3 as well. The chain couples TRBV7-9 to TRBJ1-1; TRBD1 might be the D (5 bases). Per germline, CDR1 SEHNR and CDR2 FQNEAQ (reference sequence). CDR3 length: 13 residues. V was trimmed by 2 bases and J by 3 bases, leaving 7 bases between them. CDR3 bases: TGTGCCAGCAGCTTAACGGGGGACACTGAAGCTTTCTTT. Translation gives CASSLTGDTEAFF. The whole variable domain, remainder taken from reference TRBV7-9 and TRBJ1-1, is DTGVSQNPRHKITKRGQNVTFRCDPISEHNRLYWYRQTLGQGPEFLTYFQNEAQLEKSRLLSDRFSAERPKGSFSTLEIQRTEQGDSAMYLCASSLTGDTEAFFGQGTRLTVV.

J is TRBJ1-1 and V is TRBV7-8; D gene uncertain. The CDR3 loop spans 11 amino acids. Germline V gene lookup returns CDR1 SGHVS and CDR2 FQNEAQ. Trimming took 3 bases from V and 14 from J, leaving 13 bases between them. This chain's CDR3 is CASSLGSGSFF. Here the CDR3 DNA reads TGTGCCAGCAGCTTGGGTTCCGGGAGCTTCTTT.

As for this clone: At one end, the junction sequence differs from germline, possibly due to a read error. The chain employs TRBV30 and TRBJ2-1, with TRBD2 identical over 10 bases. The CDR3 is 16 amino acids. Germline V gene sequence: CDR1 GTSNPN, CDR2 SVGIG (reference sequence). CDR3 in amino acids: CAWSTRTSGLGNGQFF. The CDR3 DNA sequence: TGTGCCTGGAGTACCCGGACTAGCGGACTTGGGAATGGGCAGTTCTTC.

The V and J genes are TRBV25-1 and TRBJ1-2; weak D call: TRBD1 (5 bases). V was clipped by 6 bases and J by 3 bases, with 11 bases between them. CDR1 MGHDK and CDR2 SYGVNS come from the germline V gene. The CDR3 spans 13 residues. CDR3 sequence: CASSREGYYGYTF. The CDR3 nucleotides read TGTGCCAGCAGCAGGGAGGGGTACTATGGCTACACCTTC.

The V call is TRBV9, the J call TRBJ2-1; D is possibly TRBD1 (6 bases). The CDR3 covers 15 residues. Trimming left V 2 bases short and J 0 bases short, with 9 bases between. CDR1 SGDLS and CDR2 YYNGEE come from the germline V gene. The CDR3 nucleotides read TGTGCCAGCAGCGTGAAGGACAGCTCCTACAATGAGCAGTTCTTC. It translates to CASSVKDSSYNEQFF.

The V gene is TRBV5-1, the J gene TRBJ2-1, with TRBD2 matching over 11 bases. After removal of 0 bases from V and 7 bases from J, the junction contained 3 bases not matched to a gene. This CDR3 comprises 15 residues. Looked up from germline, CDR1 is SGHRS and CDR2 is YFSETQ. CDR3 region: CASSLELAGVNEQFF. CDR3 DNA sequence: TGCGCCAGCAGCTTGGAACTAGCGGGAGTGAATGAGCAGTTCTTC.

As regards this clone: This specimen includes other DNA sequences encoding the same CDR3. This chain links TRBV7-2 with TRBJ1-5; D is undetermined. V shed 1 base and J shed 1 base, with 5 bases lying between them. The CDR3 is 14 amino acids. The germline CDR1 and CDR2 sequences are SGHTA and FQGNSA. The CDR3: CASSLDGSNQPQHF. In DNA form, the CDR3 reads TGTGCCAGCAGCTTAGATGGCAGCAATCAGCCCCAGCATTTT. Using reference TRBV7-2 and TRBJ1-5 for the parts outside the CDR3, the full variable domain is GAGVSQSPSNKVTEKGKDVELRCDPISGHTALYWYRQSLGQGLEFLIYFQGNSAPDKSGLPSDRFSAERTGGSVSTLTIQRTQQEDSAVYLCASSLDGSNQPQHFGDGTRLSIL.

The chain recombines TRBV5-1 with TRBJ1-1; D not resolved. Germline CDR1 is SGHRS and CDR2 is YFSETQ. V shed 0 bases and J shed 3 bases, with 18 bases lying between them. The CDR3 spans 17 residues. The DNA for the CDR3 is TGCGCCAGCAGCTTGGCGGTGACATACGAGAGGGACACTGAAGCTTTCTTT. It specifies CASSLAVTYERDTEAFF.

This clone has only a few counts. This chain connects TRBV7-8 to TRBJ2-7; 7 bases fit TRBD1. The CDR3 has 14 residues. The J segment lost 7 bases and the V segment lost 7 bases, leaving 13 bases of the junction unmatched. CDR1 and CDR2 (germline): SGHVS, FQNEAQ. This CDR3 reads CASTNPDRIREQYF. In nucleotides, the CDR3 is TGTGCCAGCACCAACCCGGACAGGATACGAGAGCAGTACTTC.

The chain links TRBV2 to TRBJ2-3, with a weak D call TRBD2 (6 bases). The CDR3 is made up of 17 amino acids. Germline V gives CDR1 SNHLY, CDR2 FYNNEI. V dropped 7 bases and J dropped 5 bases, with 25 bases sitting between them. The CDR3 region is CASNTRGTLIFLDTQYF. CDR3 in DNA: TGTGCCAGCAACACCCGGGGGACCTTAATATTCTTAGATACGCAGTATTTT.

J is TRBJ2-2 and V is TRBV2, with D hard to call. Deletions cut 5 bases from V and 6 bases from J, with 10 bases between. The germline CDR1 and CDR2 sequences are SNHLY and FYNNEI. CDR3 length: 13 residues. The CDR3 coding sequence is TGTGCCAGCAGTCACGACTGGGCCGGGGAGCTGTTTTTT. Translated, it gives CASSHDWAGELFF.

This rearrangement joins TRBV7-9 to TRBJ1-1, with 7 bases identical to TRBD1. This CDR3 contains 16 residues. With V trimmed by 5 bases and J by 0 bases, 9 bases remained unmatched. The germline CDR1 and CDR2 sequences are SEHNR and FQNEAQ (reference sequence). CDR3 residues: CASSPSLGTVNTEAFF. CDR3 sequence (DNA): TGTGCCAGCAGCCCATCCCTCGGGACAGTGAACACTGAAGCTTTCTTT.